Shown below are 30 T cell receptor beta chains from a single sample sequenced in a study of CD8+ T cells in alopecia areata. Extraction and reverse transcription of RNA yielded cDNA as the sequencing template. This table comes from immunoSEQ multiplex PCR, and its TCRdb copy is limited to in-frame clones, with some not included. The data show about 180,000 clones, with 58% seen just once and roughly 16% held by the top ten. Treatment described: oral pan-JAK inhibitor, 5-10 mg twice daily. The sequences come from CD4+ T cells sorted from blood, collected at approximately week 60, from a patient treated with tofacitinib. The receptor set was obtained from a human donor with alopecia areata.

This chain links TRBV5-6 with TRBJ1-1, with D perhaps matching TRBD1 (5 bases). The germline V gene encodes CDR1 SGHDT and CDR2 YYEEEE. This CDR3 spans 14 amino acids. V was pared by 4 bases and J by 7 bases, with 17 bases between. CDR3 in amino acids: CASSLSQAGGEAFF. The CDR3 DNA reads TGTGCCAGCAGCCTGTCCCAGGCTGGGGGTGAAGCTTTCTTT.

The rearrangement links TRBV6-1 to TRBJ2-7, with D possibly TRBD1 on 5 matching bases. With 5 bases removed from V and 4 bases from J, the gap between germline ends came to 9 bases. Germline loops: CDR1 MNHNS, CDR2 SASEGT. The CDR3 totals 12 residues. The CDR3 bases are TGTGCCAGCAGTTCCCAGGGTTACGAGCAGTACTTC. It specifies CASSSQGYEQYF.

The chain couples TRBV5-1 to TRBJ1-4; D is uncertain. Trimming took off 4 bases at V and 0 bases at J, with 7 bases between the two ends. The germline V gene has CDR1 SGHRS and CDR2 YFSETQ. The CDR3 has 14 residues. The CDR3 nucleotides read TGCGCCAGCAGCCCGGTTGCAACTAATGAAAAACTGTTTTTT. It encodes CASSPVATNEKLFF.

This sequence joins TRBV5-1 and TRBJ1-2, with D possibly being TRBD1 (5 bases). V dropped 0 bases and J dropped 3 bases, with 6 bases sitting between them. Germline V lookup: CDR1 SGHRS, CDR2 YFSETQ. This CDR3 contains 13 residues. CDR3 region: CASSLGRDYGYTF. DNA for the CDR3: TGCGCCAGCAGCTTGGGCAGGGACTATGGCTACACCTTC.

J is TRBJ1-2 and V is TRBV20-1; D is unclear. V shed 3 bases and J shed 10 bases, with 9 bases lying between them. The length of the CDR3 is 10 residues. CDR1 and CDR2 from the germline V gene are DFQATT and SNEGSKA (reference sequence). CDR3 amino acids: CSARNMDYTF. The CDR3 region has the DNA TGCAGTGCTAGGAACATGGACTACACCTTC.

This clone turned up a few times. This chain connects TRBV27 to TRBJ2-3; 7 bases map to TRBD2. The trim removed 5 bases at V and 0 bases at J, leaving 5 bases unmatched. The germline V gene has CDR1 MNHEY and CDR2 SMNVEV (reference sequence). CDR3 length: 15 amino acids. The CDR3 is CASSKSGVSTDTQYF. The CDR3 bases are TGTGCCAGCAGTAAAAGCGGGGTGAGCACAGATACGCAGTATTTT.

This clone was observed a few times. The J gene is TRBJ1-1, the V gene TRBV30, with D maybe TRBD1 (6 bases). The CDR3 consists of 14 residues. The germline V gene has CDR1 GTSNPN and CDR2 SVGIG (reference sequence). V was cut by 0 bases and J by 1 base, with 9 bases left in between. This chain's CDR3 is CAWSVRRGNTEAFF. In DNA, the CDR3 is TGTGCCTGGAGTGTACGCAGGGGGAACACTGAAGCTTTCTTT.

The chain recombines TRBV30 with TRBJ2-5; 7 nucleotides match TRBD1. V was clipped by 1 base and J by 7 bases; unmatched bases: 3. CDR3 length: 12 residues. The germline V gene encodes CDR1 GTSNPN and CDR2 SVGIG (reference sequence). The CDR3 DNA is TGTGCCTGGAGTGCAGGGGGAGTGACCCAGTACTTC. Translated: CAWSAGGVTQYF.

V and J are TRBV25-1 and TRBJ1-4; the D gene is possibly TRBD1 (5 bases). CDR3 length: 12 amino acids. Germline CDR1 MGHDK, CDR2 SYGVNS. Trimming took 4 bases from V and 9 from J, leaving 9 bases between them. In nucleotides, the CDR3 is TGTGCCAGCAGTGGCTACAGGAAAAAACTGTTTTTT. It translates to CASSGYRKKLFF.

V and J are TRBV9 and TRBJ2-3; D possibly corresponds to TRBD1 (5 bases). V lost 4 bases to trimming and J lost 3 bases, with 15 bases between them. Germline V gene sequence: CDR1 SGDLS, CDR2 YYNGEE. This CDR3 has 15 residues. This CDR3 reads CASSSGQGRTDTQYF. The CDR3 DNA follows: TGTGCCAGCAGCTCCGGCCAGGGTAGAACAGATACGCAGTATTTT.

V and J are TRBV20-1 and TRBJ2-7, with TRBD1 as a possible D gene (6 bases). Trimming removed 6 bases from V and 3 bases from J, with 9 bases in between. The CDR3 is 11 residues long. Germline CDR1 is DFQATT and CDR2 is SNEGSKA (reference sequence). The CDR3 DNA sequence: TGCAGTGCAAACAGGGTCTACGAGCAGTACTTC. Protein sequence: CSANRVYEQYF.

The V gene is TRBV6-5, the J gene TRBJ2-4; D is possibly TRBD1 (5 bases). Per the germline V gene, CDR1 is MNHEY and CDR2 is SVGAGI. CDR3 length equals 14 residues. Trimming removed 1 base from V and 5 bases from J, with 9 bases in between. CDR3 DNA: TGTGCCAGCAGTTACTATCCAGGGCAAAACATTCAGTACTTC. Protein sequence: CASSYYPGQNIQYF.

This clone appeared a few times. The chain recombines TRBV27 with TRBJ1-2; D possibly corresponds to TRBD1 (6 bases). V lost 4 bases and J lost 2, with 8 bases in between. Germline lookup yields CDR1 MNHEY and CDR2 SMNVEV (reference sequence). This CDR3 is 13 amino acids long. The CDR3 DNA follows: TGTGCCAGCAGTTACGGACAGAACTATGGCTACACCTTC. Protein: CASSYGQNYGYTF.

The gene calls are TRBV4-1 and TRBJ2-5, with 7 bases lining up with TRBD2. The germline gives CDR1 MGHRA, CDR2 YSYEKL. V gave up 4 bases and J gave up 5 bases; unmatched junction bases: 4. The CDR3 has 13 residues. CDR3 amino acids: CASSLLRGETQYF. The DNA of the CDR3 is TGCGCCAGCAGCCTCCTGCGGGGGGAGACCCAGTACTTC.

This clone has more than one count but fewer than ten. The chain is built from TRBV19 and TRBJ1-2; D not resolved. Trimming stripped 5 bases from V and 12 bases from J, with 16 bases between. Per germline, CDR1 LNHDA and CDR2 SQIVND (reference sequence). The CDR3 spans 12 residues. The CDR3 region is CASSALGRLNTF. The CDR3 nucleotides are TGTGCCAGTAGTGCCCTCGGACGGCTTAACACCTTC.

V and J are TRBV29-1 and TRBJ2-5; 11 nucleotides match TRBD2. The CDR3 sequence is 15 residues long. V shed 6 bases, J shed 4 bases, and the junction held 10 bases outside the gene matches. Germline V lookup: CDR1 SQVTM, CDR2 ANQGSEA. The CDR3 DNA follows: TGCAGCGTCATGCGTAGCGGGGGGGCCTCAGAGACCCAGTACTTC. Amino acids: CSVMRSGGASETQYF.

This chain connects TRBV7-9 to TRBJ2-7; possibly TRBD1 for D (6 bases). CDR1 and CDR2 from the germline V gene are SEHNR and FQNEAQ (reference sequence). The CDR3 runs to 14 residues. The V end lost 5 bases, the J end lost 4 bases, and 15 bases lay between the germline ends. CDR3 in DNA: TGTGCCAGCAGCACCTCCAGGGGTTTGTACGAGCAGTACTTC. Translated, it gives CASSTSRGLYEQYF.

The chain couples TRBV5-6 to TRBJ1-1; D gene ambiguous. This CDR3 has 13 residues. The V gene lost 0 bases and the J gene lost 4 bases, with 7 bases spanning the gap. Germline values: CDR1 SGHDT, CDR2 YYEEEE. This CDR3 reads CASSLGGGTEAFF. In nucleotides, the CDR3 is TGTGCCAGCAGCTTGGGGGGAGGCACTGAAGCTTTCTTT. Complete variable domain (other parts from reference TRBV5-6 and TRBJ1-1): DAGVTQSPTHLIKTRGQQVTLRCSPKSGHDTVSWYQQALGQGPQFIFQYYEEEERQRGNFPDRFSGHQFPNYSSELNVNALLLGDSALYLCASSLGGGTEAFFGQGTRLTVV.

The chain recombines TRBV4-2 with TRBJ2-7; perhaps TRBD1 as D (5 bases). The ends were cut back, 0 bases at V and 3 bases at J, with 9 bases in the middle. CDR1 is LGHNA and CDR2 is YNFKEQ in the germline V gene. The CDR3 consists of 14 residues. The CDR3: CASSQDLRDYEQYF. The CDR3 DNA reads TGTGCCAGCAGCCAAGATCTCAGGGACTACGAGCAGTACTTC.

The V call is TRBV6-1, the J call TRBJ2-7; D is unclear. The CDR3 is 12 residues long. V was pared by 2 bases and J by 2 bases, with 4 bases between. Germline V gene sequence: CDR1 MNHNS, CDR2 SASEGT. In DNA form, the CDR3 reads TGTGCCAGCAGTGAATGGGCCTACGAGCAGTACTTC. Encoded protein: CASSEWAYEQYF.

This chain links TRBV29-1 with TRBJ2-3, with 8 nucleotides matching TRBD1. CDR1 is SQVTM and CDR2 is ANQGSEA in the germline V gene. Trimming took 3 bases from V and 0 from J; bases not matched to a gene: 5. This CDR3 comprises 15 residues. The CDR3: CSVEDRAYSTDTQYF. As DNA, the CDR3 is TGCAGCGTTGAGGACAGGGCTTATAGCACAGATACGCAGTATTTT.

This chain links TRBV13 with TRBJ2-1, with 12 bases fitting TRBD2. Germline-derived CDR1 and CDR2 are PRHDT and FYEKMQ (reference sequence). The junction had 7 bases not matched to a gene; V was cut back by 3 bases and J by 7 bases. CDR3 length equals 16 residues. CDR3 protein: CASSFGGLAGYNEQFF. Written as DNA, the CDR3 is TGTGCCAGCAGCTTCGGCGGACTAGCGGGGTATAATGAGCAGTTCTTC.

This chain uses TRBV25-1 with TRBJ2-7; perhaps D is TRBD1 or TRBD2 (5 bases each). Germline CDR1 MGHDK, CDR2 SYGVNS. V was pared by 7 bases and J by 6 bases, with 19 bases between. The CDR3 sequence is 14 residues long. As DNA, the CDR3 is TGTGCCAGCACCCCAGGGACCTTTGGAATCGAGCAGTACTTC. Protein product: CASTPGTFGIEQYF.

V usage is TRBV7-2 and J usage is TRBJ2-3; D possibly uses TRBD1 or TRBD2 (5 bases each). Germline lookup yields CDR1 SGHTA and CDR2 FQGNSA. Trimming left V 5 bases short and J 0 bases short, with 12 bases between. This CDR3 has 15 residues. CDR3 sequence reads: CASSPRGGSTDTQYF. In DNA, the CDR3 is TGTGCCAGCAGCCCTCGTGGGGGTAGCACAGATACGCAGTATTTT.

The rearrangement uses TRBV4-2 and TRBJ1-2, with 9 bases matching TRBD1. Trimming took 1 base from V and 3 from J; bases not matched to a gene: 3. This CDR3 contains 15 residues. The germline V gene has CDR1 LGHNA and CDR2 YNFKEQ. In nucleotides, the CDR3 is TGTGCCAGCAGCCAAGCGGGACAGGGCGACTATGGCTACACCTTC. Its translation: CASSQAGQGDYGYTF.

J is TRBJ2-3 and V is TRBV7-8, with D unresolved. CDR3 length: 15 residues. The germline gives CDR1 SGHVS, CDR2 FQNEAQ. Trimming shortened V by 6 bases and J by 6 bases, and 19 bases separated the two germline ends. The CDR3 nucleotides are TGTGCCAGCAGTAACTCTGGGTCGCCCGTTGATACGCAGTATTTT. Encoded protein: CASSNSGSPVDTQYF.

This clone has more than one count but fewer than ten. The chain couples TRBV6-1 to TRBJ2-5; D is unresolved. CDR1 MNHNS and CDR2 SASEGT come from the germline V gene. The ends were cut back, 4 bases at V and 1 base at J, with 4 bases in the middle. CDR3 length: 12 residues. The CDR3 DNA is TGTGCCAGCAGTGGGCCCCAAGAGACCCAGTACTTC. Translated, it gives CASSGPQETQYF.

The rearrangement uses TRBV7-8 and TRBJ2-7; D may be TRBD1 (7 bases). Trimming removed 4 bases from V and 0 bases from J, with 16 bases in between. The CDR3 covers 16 residues. Germline V CDR1 and CDR2: SGHVS, FQNEAQ. CDR3 in amino acids: CASSSRGQISSYEQYF. CDR3 coding DNA: TGTGCCAGCAGCTCGCGGGGACAGATAAGCTCCTACGAGCAGTACTTC.

As DNA, the CDR3 is TGTGCCAGCAGAATTCCTTCTAGCGGAAGAGAGGAGACCCAGTACTTC. Translated: CASRIPSSGREETQYF. The V gene is TRBV6-6, the J gene TRBJ2-5; 7 nucleotides match TRBD2. The V gene end was trimmed by 6 bases and the J gene end by 5 bases; junction bases not matched to a gene: 15. This CDR3 is built from 16 residues. Germline lookup yields CDR1 MNHNY and CDR2 SVGAGI (reference sequence).

The J gene is TRBJ2-7, the V gene TRBV6-5, with 13 bases aligning to TRBD2. The germline V gene has CDR1 MNHEY and CDR2 SVGAGI. The CDR3 is 14 residues long. V was clipped by 6 bases and J by 5 bases; unmatched bases: 4. CDR3 nucleotides: TGTGCCAGCAGACTAGCGGGGGGGCCCAACGAGCAGTACTTC. It is translated as CASRLAGGPNEQYF.